The 31 T cell receptor beta chains below all came from one sample that was sequenced in a study of T-cell memory formation after mild COVID-19. TCRdb ran MiXCR on the 5' RACE reads and lists one entry per CDR3 protein. The sample has approximately 430,000 distinct CDR3 sequences; roughly a quarter are singletons. The sequencing input was PBMCs or a T cell subset sorted from them (not recorded which). The receptors were sampled from an adult woman who had mild COVID-19 (a few samples of this study predate the infection). Cell type and time point are not known.

The J gene is TRBJ2-7, the V gene TRBV11-2; 9 bases match TRBD2. This CDR3 is built from 15 residues. V lost 6 bases, J lost 6 bases, and 12 bases stayed unmatched. Germline V gives CDR1 SGHAT, CDR2 FQNNGV. CDR3 amino acids: CASRAISGRGGEQYF. As DNA, the CDR3 is TGTGCCAGCAGGGCCATTAGCGGGAGAGGCGGCGAGCAGTACTTC.

This clonotype came up once. This chain links TRBV13 with TRBJ2-3; TRBD1 is a possible D gene (5 bases). The CDR3 spans 15 residues. The germline V gene encodes CDR1 PRHDT and CDR2 FYEKMQ (reference sequence). Trimming removed 1 base from V and 3 bases from J, with 11 bases in between. The CDR3 nucleotides are TGTGCCAGCAGCTTAGTAGGGGAAGAAACAGATACGCAGTATTTT. Amino acid sequence: CASSLVGEETDTQYF.

This clonotype was seen more than once but under ten times. V is TRBV12-3 or TRBV12-4 and J is TRBJ2-1, with 9 bases aligning to TRBD2. V gave up 3 bases and J gave up 6 bases; unmatched junction bases: 9. The CDR3 is 16 residues long. The CDR3 nucleotides are TGTGCCAGCAGTTTCCATAGACTAGCGGTTGGCAATGAGCAGTTCTTC. The encoded protein is CASSFHRLAVGNEQFF.

The rearrangement links TRBV9 to TRBJ1-4; 10 bases fit TRBD1. Germline lookup yields CDR1 SGDLS and CDR2 YYNGEE. The CDR3 extends over 15 amino acids. The ends lost 3 bases at V and 7 bases at J; junction bases unmatched: 6. As DNA, the CDR3 is TGTGCCAGCAGCGCAACCGGGACAGGGGCTGAAAAACTGTTTTTT. Its translation is CASSATGTGAEKLFF.

The chain links TRBV24-1 to TRBJ2-5; 9 nucleotides match TRBD1. The CDR3 consists of 16 residues. The ends lost 3 bases at V and 4 bases at J; junction bases unmatched: 8. Germline V gene lookup returns CDR1 KGHDR and CDR2 SFDVKD. The CDR3 DNA reads as TGTGCCACCAGTGATCCAGGGACAGGGATAGGAGAGACCCAGTACTTC. It specifies CATSDPGTGIGETQYF.

This clonotype was counted many times. The chain recombines TRBV6-5 with TRBJ2-2; 7 nucleotides agree with TRBD1. Per the germline V gene, CDR1 is MNHEY and CDR2 is SVGAGI. CDR3 length equals 14 residues. The V and J ends lost 5 bases and 3 bases, in that order; junction bases with no gene match: 3. CDR3 nucleotide sequence: TGTGCCAGCAGTCCGGGACAGTACACCGGGGAGCTGTTTTTT. Translation: CASSPGQYTGELFF.

This clonotype came up a few times. The chain joins TRBV9 to TRBJ2-7, with 10 positions matching TRBD2. V dropped 2 bases and J dropped 4; count of bases not matched to a gene: 6. The CDR3 contains 15 residues. Germline CDR1 SGDLS, CDR2 YYNGEE. CDR3 in amino acids: CASSVGLAGEYEQYF. The CDR3 DNA sequence: TGTGCCAGCAGCGTTGGGCTAGCGGGAGAGTACGAGCAGTACTTC.

The CDR3: CASSQAGQNYNEQFF. The CDR3, as DNA: TGCGCCAGCAGCCAAGCGGGACAAAACTACAATGAGCAGTTCTTC. The chain joins TRBV4-1 to TRBJ2-1; D possibly corresponds to TRBD1 (6 bases). This CDR3 is 15 amino acids long. The V and J ends lost 1 base and 3 bases respectively, with 10 bases between them. Germline CDR1 reads MGHRA; CDR2 reads YSYEKL.

This clonotype has more than one count but fewer than ten. The rearrangement links TRBV7-9 to TRBJ2-7, with D uncertain. Germline V gene lookup returns CDR1 SEHNR and CDR2 FQNEAQ (reference sequence). The germline V and J ends were trimmed by 5 bases and 2 bases, with 7 bases remaining between them. The CDR3 sequence is 12 residues long. The CDR3 region has the DNA TGTGCCAGCAGCGCCTTCACCTACGAGCAGTACTTC. This encodes CASSAFTYEQYF.

This clonotype was seen more than once but under ten times. The chain combines TRBV6-5 with TRBJ2-3; D is undetermined. Trimming pared 1 base from V and 6 bases from J, leaving 11 bases between. Germline V gives CDR1 MNHEY, CDR2 SVGAGI. The CDR3 is 14 amino acids. This chain's CDR3 is CASSYYLGSDTQYF. The CDR3 nucleotides are TGTGCCAGCAGTTACTATTTAGGGTCGGATACGCAGTATTTT.

This clonotype was recorded a few times. The gene calls are TRBV24-1 and TRBJ1-1; no definite D call. Germline V gene lookup returns CDR1 KGHDR and CDR2 SFDVKD. Trimming left V 4 bases short and J 4 bases short, with 9 bases between. The CDR3 length is 13 residues. CDR3 protein: CATSEPPSTEAFF. The DNA of the CDR3 is TGTGCCACCAGTGAGCCCCCCAGCACTGAAGCTTTCTTT.

The rearrangement uses TRBV6-5 and TRBJ2-6; 10 bases are shared with TRBD1. The CDR3 is 15 residues long. Germline V lookup: CDR1 MNHEY, CDR2 SVGAGI. V shed 6 bases, J shed 2 bases, and the junction held 1 base outside the gene matches. The DNA of the CDR3 is TGTGCCAGCAGGGGGACAGGGGCTGGGGCCAACGTCCTGACTTTC. Its protein is CASRGTGAGANVLTF.

In its sample, this clonotype was seen a few times. This sequence joins TRBV7-9 and TRBJ2-7, with 11 bases identical to TRBD2. The trim removed 5 bases at V and 9 bases at J, leaving 21 bases unmatched. The CDR3 runs to 18 residues. In germline, CDR1 is SEHNR, CDR2 FQNEAQ (reference sequence). The CDR3 protein is CASSLTLLTSGGALVQYF. The CDR3 DNA is TGTGCCAGCAGCCTTACCCTACTTACTAGCGGGGGCGCTTTGGTGCAGTACTTC. The full variable domain, completed using reference TRBV7-9 and TRBJ2-7, is DTGVSQNPRHKITKRGQNVTFRCDPISEHNRLYWYRQTLGQGPEFLTYFQNEAQLEKSRLLSDRFSAERPKGSFSTLEIQRTEQGDSAMYLCASSLTLLTSGGALVQYFGPGTRLTVT.

Written as DNA, the CDR3 is TGCAGTGCTAGAGAGCCCCAGGGGGTGACTGAAGCTTTCTTT. Translating gives CSAREPQGVTEAFF. V gene TRBV20-1 combines with J gene TRBJ1-1, with 7 bases fitting TRBD1. The trim removed 0 bases at V and 5 bases at J, leaving 6 bases unmatched. The CDR3 is 14 residues long. Germline assignment: CDR1 DFQATT and CDR2 SNEGSKA (reference sequence).

The chain is built from TRBV27 and TRBJ2-3; TRBD2 aligns across 7 bases. The germline V gene has CDR1 MNHEY and CDR2 SMNVEV (reference sequence). This CDR3 has 15 residues. V lost 5 bases and J lost 6; bases outside the gene matches: 11. CDR3 DNA sequence: TGTGCCAGCAGTACCATTCGCGGGGGAGGGGATACGCAGTATTTT. Its protein is CASSTIRGGGDTQYF.

This clonotype has just a few counts. The rearrangement joins TRBV7-6 to TRBJ2-2; tentatively, D is TRBD1 (6 bases). The germline V gene encodes CDR1 SGHVS and CDR2 FNYEAQ. Trimming shortened V by 5 bases and J by 0 bases, and 16 bases separated the two germline ends. The CDR3 sequence is 17 residues long. For the CDR3, the DNA is TGTGCCAGCAGCCCCCCTCCGGGACACGCGAACACCGGGGAGCTGTTTTTT. This encodes CASSPPPGHANTGELFF.

The chain carries TRBV2 and TRBJ2-3; TRBD2 matches at 8 bases. Germline loops: CDR1 SNHLY, CDR2 FYNNEI. The CDR3 loop spans 14 amino acids. V lost 7 bases, J lost 4 bases, and 7 bases stayed unmatched. The CDR3 region is CASKASGYPDTQYF. CDR3 coding DNA: TGTGCCAGCAAGGCTAGCGGGTACCCAGATACGCAGTATTTT.

This chain joins TRBV18 and TRBJ1-5; D is possibly TRBD1 (5 bases). The CDR3 has 15 residues. Trimming stripped 3 bases from V and 1 base from J, with 10 bases between. CDR1 and CDR2 (germline): KGHSH, LQKENI. The CDR3 here is CASSPWGDSNQPQHF. The CDR3 nucleotides read TGTGCCAGCTCACCGTGGGGGGACAGCAATCAGCCCCAGCATTTT.

This chain joins TRBV11-2 and TRBJ2-7; maybe TRBD1 (6 bases). This CDR3 contains 15 residues. Germline CDR1 reads SGHAT; CDR2 reads FQNNGV. V lost 5 bases to trimming and J lost 2 bases, with 16 bases between them. Here the CDR3 reads CASSPTGFSTYEQYF. DNA for the CDR3: TGTGCCAGCAGCCCCACAGGGTTTTCCACCTACGAGCAGTACTTC.

This clonotype was detected ten times or more. The chain uses TRBV5-5 and TRBJ2-7, with D possibly matching TRBD2 (5 bases). CDR1 and CDR2 (germline): SGHKS, YYEKEE (reference sequence). V lost 0 bases to trimming and J lost 4 bases, with 8 bases between them. This CDR3 region has 13 residues. Here the CDR3 reads CASSLVPGYEQYF. DNA of the CDR3: TGTGCCAGCAGCTTGGTTCCGGGGTACGAGCAGTACTTC.

V is TRBV7-8 and J is TRBJ2-7; no clear D gene. V was pared by 2 bases and J by 3 bases, with 14 bases between. CDR1 SGHVS and CDR2 FQNEAQ come from the germline V gene. CDR3 length: 15 amino acids. This chain's CDR3 is CASSLYGVVGYEQYF. The CDR3 coding sequence is TGTGCCAGCAGCTTATACGGAGTAGTCGGCTACGAGCAGTACTTC.

This clonotype was counted only a few times. The V call is TRBV20-1, the J call TRBJ2-7, with 9 bases that match TRBD1. V dropped 5 bases and J dropped 3; count of bases not matched to a gene: 5. CDR1 DFQATT and CDR2 SNEGSKA come from the germline V gene (reference sequence). This CDR3 has 13 residues. The CDR3 is CSALVTGGYEQYF. The DNA for the CDR3 is TGCAGTGCTTTGGTGACAGGGGGCTACGAGCAGTACTTC.

The chain combines TRBV4-3 with TRBJ2-1; 13 bases are a match to TRBD2. This CDR3 is built from 20 residues. Looked up from germline, CDR1 is LGHNA and CDR2 is YSLEER. V dropped 4 bases and J dropped 0; count of bases not matched to a gene: 12. CDR3 loop: CASSRETGLAGSSSYNEQFF. For the CDR3, the DNA is TGCGCCAGCAGCCGCGAGACGGGACTAGCGGGGTCCAGCTCCTACAATGAGCAGTTCTTC.

This clonotype came up a few times. This chain joins TRBV2 and TRBJ1-4; D may be TRBD1 (6 bases). Trimming took 6 bases from V and 5 from J, leaving 16 bases between them. This CDR3 is 15 amino acids long. Germline CDR1 is SNHLY and CDR2 is FYNNEI. The CDR3 DNA reads as TGTGCCAGCAGGGAGCGGGACACAGGGAATGAAAAACTGTTTTTT. This codes for CASRERDTGNEKLFF.

V is TRBV20-1 and J is TRBJ2-7, with 7 nucleotides matching TRBD1. Per germline, CDR1 DFQATT and CDR2 SNEGSKA (reference sequence). The ends lost 6 bases at V and 2 bases at J; junction bases unmatched: 7. The CDR3 runs to 13 residues. Here the CDR3 reads CSAPGTETYEQYF. CDR3 nucleotides: TGCAGTGCCCCGGGGACAGAGACCTACGAGCAGTACTTC.

This clonotype was picked up many times. V and J are TRBV20-1 and TRBJ2-4; 8 positions agree with TRBD2. J was trimmed by 0 bases and V by 0 bases; bases with no gene match: 13. There are 19 residues in the CDR3. Germline values: CDR1 DFQATT, CDR2 SNEGSKA (reference sequence). The CDR3 DNA reads as TGCAGTGCTAGAGATCCCATGACTAGCGCCGATCTAGCCAAAAACATTCAGTACTTC. Its translation: CSARDPMTSADLAKNIQYF.

This clonotype showed up just a few times. The rearrangement uses TRBV6-6 and TRBJ2-1; perhaps D is TRBD1 or TRBD2 (5 bases each). This CDR3 comprises 15 residues. Per the germline V gene, CDR1 is MNHNY and CDR2 is SVGAGI (reference sequence). V gave up 6 bases and J gave up 6 bases, with 18 bases separating them. The CDR3 here is CASRVFGDLRNEQFF. As DNA, the CDR3 is TGTGCCAGCAGAGTATTCGGGGACCTACGCAATGAGCAGTTCTTC.

V usage is TRBV19 and J usage is TRBJ1-6, with D possibly matching TRBD1 (5 bases). The V gene lost 11 bases and the J gene lost 14 bases, with 22 bases spanning the gap. The CDR3 contains 13 residues. Germline V CDR1 and CDR2: LNHDA, SQIVND (reference sequence). This chain's CDR3 is CASSGGAPNTLHF. Written as DNA, the CDR3 is TGTGCCTCATCCGGAGGGGCCCCTAACACCCTCCACTTT.

This clonotype was recorded a few times. The chain is built from TRBV20-1 and TRBJ1-3, with D possibly matching TRBD1 (5 bases). V was pared by 6 bases and J by 9 bases, with 21 bases between. The germline V gene encodes CDR1 DFQATT and CDR2 SNEGSKA (reference sequence). CDR3 length: 14 amino acids. CDR3 nucleotide sequence: TGCAGTGCCCAAGTAGGCAGTGCCGGGGGCACCATATATTTT. Translated, it gives CSAQVGSAGGTIYF.

This clonotype came up a few times. This rearrangement joins TRBV5-1 to TRBJ2-2, with 8 bases aligning to TRBD2. The germline V gene encodes CDR1 SGHRS and CDR2 YFSETQ. With 4 bases clipped from V and 7 bases from J, the junction kept 9 bases outside the gene matches. This CDR3 is 15 amino acids long. The DNA of the CDR3 is TGCGCCAGCAGCCCCGAAGGTCTAGCGGGCGGGGAGCTGTTTTTT. It codes for CASSPEGLAGGELFF. Supplemented by reference TRBV5-1 and TRBJ2-2, the full variable domain reads KAGVTQTPRYLIKTRGQQVTLSCSPISGHRSVSWYQQTPGQGLQFLFEYFSETQRNKGNFPGRFSGRQFSNSRSEMNVSTLELGDSALYLCASSPEGLAGGELFFGEGSRLTVL.

The CDR3, as DNA: TGTGCCAGCAGCTTCGGACAGGGAGCCCACGAGCAGTACTTC. Residues: CASSFGQGAHEQYF. The V and J genes are TRBV5-5 and TRBJ2-7, with 8 bases fitting TRBD1. This CDR3 is 14 amino acids long. J was trimmed by 5 bases and V by 2 bases; bases with no gene match: 6. Looked up from germline, CDR1 is SGHKS and CDR2 is YYEKEE (reference sequence). Full variable domain (rest looked up from reference TRBV5-5 and TRBJ2-7): DAGVTQSPTHLIKTRGQQVTLRCSPISGHKSVSWYQQVLGQGPQFIFQYYEKEERGRGNFPDRFSARQFPNYSSELNVNALLLGDSALYLCASSFGQGAHEQYFGPGTRLTVT.